The rows below give T cell receptor beta chains drawn from one sample of a study of response to subunit inactivated influenza vaccine. Each CDR3 protein is one row after TCRdb ran MiXCR on the RT-PCR reads. The table has 150,000 to 200,000 distinct CDR3 sequences, roughly 12% seen once. This sample was also put to use in a study of T cells expressing NK-cell markers.

The sample consisted of CD8+ T cells sorted from PBMCs, taken roughly 13 days after vaccination. All receptors derive from a man between 50 and 59 years old who received an inactivated influenza vaccine. Each CDR3 is given with its conserved first and last residue. Fields, in order: CDR3 protein, J gene, V gene.

cdr3_aa: CASSSMTSGRTRQETQYF; j_call: TRBJ2-5; v_call: TRBV27
cdr3_aa: CASSFAGGAGQPQHF; j_call: TRBJ1-5; v_call: TRBV6-2/TRBV6-3
cdr3_aa: CASSETKPALDRGTGYGYTF; j_call: TRBJ1-2; v_call: TRBV2
cdr3_aa: CASSLGQVNQPQHF; j_call: TRBJ1-5; v_call: TRBV12-3/TRBV12-4
cdr3_aa: CASSGPTASGANVLTF; j_call: TRBJ2-6; v_call: TRBV2
cdr3_aa: CSVEGPLDRVYNEQFF; j_call: TRBJ2-1; v_call: TRBV29-1
cdr3_aa: CASSPDRGYNEQFF; j_call: TRBJ2-1; v_call: TRBV12-3/TRBV12-4
cdr3_aa: CASSQTGYYGYTF; j_call: TRBJ1-2; v_call: TRBV28
cdr3_aa: CASSSYSGRGYNEQFF; j_call: TRBJ2-1; v_call: TRBV7-6
cdr3_aa: CASRPSTGRGTDTQYF; j_call: TRBJ2-3; v_call: TRBV12-3/TRBV12-4
cdr3_aa: CASSLEGSLVGANVLTF; j_call: TRBJ2-6; v_call: TRBV11-2
cdr3_aa: CSAREQRIADHNEQFF; j_call: TRBJ2-1; v_call: TRBV20-1
cdr3_aa: CASSLGQAMNTEAFF; j_call: TRBJ1-1; v_call: TRBV5-1
cdr3_aa: CASSAGQEDYEQYF; j_call: TRBJ2-7; v_call: TRBV7-9
cdr3_aa: CASSDTVNTEAFF; j_call: TRBJ1-1; v_call: TRBV11-2
cdr3_aa: CASSLGRQTRNTEAFF; j_call: TRBJ1-1; v_call: TRBV5-1
cdr3_aa: CASSMGLAGKNEQFF; j_call: TRBJ2-1; v_call: TRBV19
cdr3_aa: CSARGKGLAARGGEQFF; j_call: TRBJ2-1; v_call: TRBV20-1
cdr3_aa: CATLDRANGYTF; j_call: TRBJ1-2; v_call: TRBV13
cdr3_aa: CASSDSTETDTQYF; j_call: TRBJ2-3; v_call: TRBV6-4
cdr3_aa: CASSPGLRVADTQYF; j_call: TRBJ2-3; v_call: TRBV7-3
cdr3_aa: CASSQGWGRETQYF; j_call: TRBJ2-5; v_call: TRBV4-3
cdr3_aa: CAISESLSGSGGLQETQYF; j_call: TRBJ2-5; v_call: TRBV10-3
cdr3_aa: CASSWGAGETQYF; j_call: TRBJ2-5; v_call: TRBV12-3/TRBV12-4
cdr3_aa: CSIEAPPGRAFF; j_call: TRBJ1-1; v_call: TRBV29-1
cdr3_aa: CASSLVDSFYSGNTIYF; j_call: TRBJ1-3; v_call: TRBV5-1
cdr3_aa: CASSQVTSDEQFF; j_call: TRBJ2-1; v_call: TRBV14
cdr3_aa: CASSYFEGSEQYF; j_call: TRBJ2-7; v_call: TRBV27
cdr3_aa: CASSYESHEQFF; j_call: TRBJ2-1; v_call: TRBV6-2/TRBV6-3
cdr3_aa: CASSQGIAGYNEQFF; j_call: TRBJ2-1; v_call: TRBV4-3
cdr3_aa: CASEWGMEAFF; j_call: TRBJ1-1; v_call: TRBV19
cdr3_aa: CASSSQTGGREQFF; j_call: TRBJ2-1; v_call: TRBV6-5
cdr3_aa: CASSLPPHEQFF; j_call: TRBJ2-1; v_call: TRBV7-9
cdr3_aa: CASKTATVPNQPQHF; j_call: TRBJ1-5; v_call: TRBV2
cdr3_aa: CASKGGAAYNEQFF; j_call: TRBJ2-1; v_call: TRBV7-9
cdr3_aa: CSASVTGNEQYF; j_call: TRBJ2-7; v_call: TRBV20-1
cdr3_aa: CASSRVGAGQPQHF; j_call: TRBJ1-5; v_call: TRBV7-9
cdr3_aa: CASSLPSGGASTDTQYF; j_call: TRBJ2-3; v_call: TRBV11-2
cdr3_aa: CSARDMSGYEQYF; j_call: TRBJ2-7; v_call: TRBV20-1
cdr3_aa: CASSQVRDEFYEQYF; j_call: TRBJ2-7; v_call: TRBV4-2
cdr3_aa: CASGPGWDTQYF; j_call: TRBJ2-3; v_call: TRBV13
cdr3_aa: CASSHWTGTEREQYF; j_call: TRBJ2-7; v_call: TRBV4-3
cdr3_aa: CASSYGRPHQETQYF; j_call: TRBJ2-5; v_call: TRBV6-2/TRBV6-3
cdr3_aa: CATSVGASNQPQHF; j_call: TRBJ1-5; v_call: TRBV24-1
cdr3_aa: CASSLDYIVLAGHTQYF; j_call: TRBJ2-3; v_call: TRBV11-2
cdr3_aa: CASSPAGEQFF; j_call: TRBJ2-1; v_call: TRBV18
cdr3_aa: CASSLGGTNSPLHF; j_call: TRBJ1-6; v_call: TRBV11-1
cdr3_aa: CASSLAGLWKTQYF; j_call: TRBJ2-5; v_call: TRBV11-2
cdr3_aa: CASSQREGPLDEQFF; j_call: TRBJ2-1; v_call: TRBV4-2
cdr3_aa: CSAVGGLQETQYF; j_call: TRBJ2-5; v_call: TRBV20-1
cdr3_aa: CASSNEPLGSEKLFF; j_call: TRBJ1-4; v_call: TRBV12-3/TRBV12-4
cdr3_aa: CASSLTRENTGELFF; j_call: TRBJ2-2; v_call: TRBV5-1
cdr3_aa: CASSFTQDNEQFF; j_call: TRBJ2-1; v_call: TRBV5-1
cdr3_aa: CASGPGLAGVGGNEQFF; j_call: TRBJ2-1; v_call: TRBV7-2
cdr3_aa: CAIRPGLGAEQFF; j_call: TRBJ2-1; v_call: TRBV10-3
cdr3_aa: CASSQGQAEAFF; j_call: TRBJ1-1; v_call: TRBV4-2
cdr3_aa: CATQTDWGYNEQFF; j_call: TRBJ2-1; v_call: TRBV10-3
cdr3_aa: CSVSGGFSYGYTF; j_call: TRBJ1-2; v_call: TRBV29-1
cdr3_aa: CASSYTSGAYEQYF; j_call: TRBJ2-7; v_call: TRBV19
cdr3_aa: CAWRPLAGAGEQYF; j_call: TRBJ2-7; v_call: TRBV30